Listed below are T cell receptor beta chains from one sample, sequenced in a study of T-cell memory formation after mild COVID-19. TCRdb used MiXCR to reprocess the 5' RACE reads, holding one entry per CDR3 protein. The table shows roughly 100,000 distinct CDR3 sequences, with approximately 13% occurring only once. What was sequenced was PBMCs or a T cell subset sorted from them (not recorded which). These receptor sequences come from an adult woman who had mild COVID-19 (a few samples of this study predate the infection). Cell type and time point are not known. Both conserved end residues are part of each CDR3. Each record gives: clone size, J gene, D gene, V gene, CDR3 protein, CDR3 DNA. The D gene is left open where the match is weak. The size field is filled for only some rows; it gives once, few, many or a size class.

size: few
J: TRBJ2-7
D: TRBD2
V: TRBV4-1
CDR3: CASSQAGGDWEQYF
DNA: TGCGCCAGCAGCCAGGCGGGGGGCGACTGGGAGCAGTACTTC

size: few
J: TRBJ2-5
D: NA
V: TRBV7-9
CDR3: CASSDRYQETQYF
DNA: TGTGCCAGCAGCGACAGGTACCAAGAGACCCAGTACTTC

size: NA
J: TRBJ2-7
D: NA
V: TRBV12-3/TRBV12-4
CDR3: CASSFGPARYEQYF
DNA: TGTGCCAGCAGTTTCGGCCCAGCCCGCTACGAGCAGTACTTC

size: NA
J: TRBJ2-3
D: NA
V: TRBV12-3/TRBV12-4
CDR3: CASSLAGAGTDTQYF
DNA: TGTGCCAGCAGTTTAGCGGGAGCTGGCACAGATACGCAGTATTTT

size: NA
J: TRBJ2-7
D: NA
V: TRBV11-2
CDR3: CASSTLSYGTRYEQYF
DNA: TGTGCCAGCAGCACCCTGTCGTACGGGACACGCTACGAGCAGTACTTC

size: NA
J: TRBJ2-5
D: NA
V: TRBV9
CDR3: CASSPRETQETQYF
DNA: TGTGCCAGCAGCCCCCGTGAGACCCAAGAGACCCAGTACTTC

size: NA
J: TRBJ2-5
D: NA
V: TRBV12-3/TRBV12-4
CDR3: CASTYGLTGETQYF
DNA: TGTGCCAGCACGTATGGTCTTACCGGGGAGACCCAGTACTTC

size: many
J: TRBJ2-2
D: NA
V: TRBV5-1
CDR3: CASSGTGPGELFF
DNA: TGCGCCAGCAGCGGAACAGGGCCCGGGGAGCTGTTTTTT

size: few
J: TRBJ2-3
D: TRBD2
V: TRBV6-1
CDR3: CASSGRLAGTQYF
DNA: TGTGCCAGCAGTGGTAGACTAGCGGGGACGCAGTATTTT

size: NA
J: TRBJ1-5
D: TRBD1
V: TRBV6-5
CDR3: CASRAGTEYSNQPQHF
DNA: TGTGCCAGCAGGGCCGGGACAGAGTATAGCAATCAGCCCCAGCATTTT

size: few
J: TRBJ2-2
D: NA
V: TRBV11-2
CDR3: CASSTSLQRGELFF
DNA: TGTGCCAGCAGCACCAGTTTGCAGCGCGGGGAGCTGTTTTTT

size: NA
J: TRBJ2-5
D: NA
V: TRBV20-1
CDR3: CSAIRTIARQETQYF
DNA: TGCAGTGCTATCCGGACGATAGCGAGGCAAGAGACCCAGTACTTC

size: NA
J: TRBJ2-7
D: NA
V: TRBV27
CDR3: CASSLVGGHSYEQYF
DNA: TGTGCCAGCAGTCTCGTTGGTGGGCACTCCTACGAGCAGTACTTC

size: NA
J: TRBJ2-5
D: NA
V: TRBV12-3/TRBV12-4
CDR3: CASSLFGAGQETQYF
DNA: TGTGCCAGCAGCCTCTTCGGGGCAGGGCAAGAGACCCAGTACTTC

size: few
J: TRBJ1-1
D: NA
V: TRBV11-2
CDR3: CASSLAPEAFF
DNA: TGTGCCAGCAGCTTAGCCCCTGAAGCTTTCTTT

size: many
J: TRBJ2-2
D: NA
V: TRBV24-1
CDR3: CATSLGQINTGELFF
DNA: TGTGCCACCAGCCTTGGACAGATCAACACCGGGGAGCTGTTTTTT

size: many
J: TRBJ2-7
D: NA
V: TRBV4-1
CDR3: CASSQGGSSYEQYF
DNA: TGCGCCAGCAGCCAAGGGGGGTCATCCTACGAGCAGTACTTC

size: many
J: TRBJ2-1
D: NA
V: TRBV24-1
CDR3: CATSAQDFAEGNEQFF
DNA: TGTGCCACCAGTGCCCAGGACTTCGCCGAGGGGAATGAGCAGTTCTTC

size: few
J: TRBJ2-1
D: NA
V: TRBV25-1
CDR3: CASSELGEPHSYNEQFF
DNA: TGTGCCAGCAGTGAATTGGGGGAGCCCCACTCCTACAATGAGCAGTTCTTC

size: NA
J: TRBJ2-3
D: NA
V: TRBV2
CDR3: CASSDYTTDTQYF
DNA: TGTGCCAGCAGTGACTATACCACAGATACGCAGTATTTT

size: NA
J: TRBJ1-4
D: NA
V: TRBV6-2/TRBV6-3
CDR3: CASSYLSDLDELFF
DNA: TGTGCCAGCAGTTATCTTTCGGACCTCGATGAACTGTTTTTT

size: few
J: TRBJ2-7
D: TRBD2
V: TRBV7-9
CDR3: CASSHHPSSGSSYEQYF
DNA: TGTGCCAGCAGCCACCATCCCTCTAGCGGAAGCTCCTACGAGCAGTACTTC

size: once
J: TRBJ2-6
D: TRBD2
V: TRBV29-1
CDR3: CSVDFAAGGLPSSGANVLTF
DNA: TGCAGCGTTGATTTCGCAGCGGGAGGGCTTCCTAGCTCTGGGGCCAACGTCCTGACTTTC

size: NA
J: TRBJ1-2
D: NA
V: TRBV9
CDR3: CASTPGTGDYGYTF
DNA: TGTGCCAGCACCCCCGGGACGGGTGACTATGGCTACACCTTC

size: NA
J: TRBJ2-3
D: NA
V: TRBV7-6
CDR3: CASSLWSYTDTQYF
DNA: TGTGCCAGCAGCTTATGGTCCTACACAGATACGCAGTATTTT

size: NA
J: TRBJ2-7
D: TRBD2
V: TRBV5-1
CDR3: CASSWKETSGSYEQYF
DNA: TGCGCCAGCAGCTGGAAGGAGACTAGCGGCTCCTACGAGCAGTACTTC

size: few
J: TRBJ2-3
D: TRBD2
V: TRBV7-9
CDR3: CASSLTGGPTDTQYF
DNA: TGTGCCAGCAGCTTAACGGGGGGACCTACAGATACGCAGTATTTT

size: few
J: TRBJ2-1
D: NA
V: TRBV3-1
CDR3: CASSQVLAGYNEQFF
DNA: TGTGCCAGCAGCCAAGTCCTAGCAGGATACAATGAGCAGTTCTTC

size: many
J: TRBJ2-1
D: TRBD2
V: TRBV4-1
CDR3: CASSQEGLAFEQFF
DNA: TGCGCCAGCAGCCAAGAGGGACTAGCGTTTGAGCAGTTCTTC

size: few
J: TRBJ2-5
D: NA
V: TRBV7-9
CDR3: CASSPIIGVQETQYF
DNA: TGTGCCAGCAGCCCAATAATAGGTGTCCAAGAGACCCAGTACTTC

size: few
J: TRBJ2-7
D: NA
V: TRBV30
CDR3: CAWSGVYEQYF
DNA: TGTGCCTGGAGTGGAGTCTACGAGCAGTACTTC

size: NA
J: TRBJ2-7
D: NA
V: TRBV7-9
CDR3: CASSLDEGPEQYF
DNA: TGTGCCAGCAGCTTAGATGAGGGACCCGAGCAGTACTTC

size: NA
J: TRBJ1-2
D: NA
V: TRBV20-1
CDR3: CSARDQGSLNYGYTF
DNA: TGCAGTGCTAGAGATCAAGGGAGCCTCAACTATGGCTACACCTTC

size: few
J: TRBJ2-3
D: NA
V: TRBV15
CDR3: CATSGRGGGDTQYF
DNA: TGTGCCACCAGCGGTCGAGGAGGCGGAGATACGCAGTATTTT

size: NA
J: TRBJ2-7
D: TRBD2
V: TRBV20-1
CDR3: CSARTSGYEQYF
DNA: TGCAGTGCTAGAACTAGCGGATACGAGCAGTACTTC

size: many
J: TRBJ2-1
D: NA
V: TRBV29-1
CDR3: CSVVRGASSYNEQFF
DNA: TGCAGCGTTGTCCGAGGGGCCAGCTCCTACAATGAGCAGTTCTTC

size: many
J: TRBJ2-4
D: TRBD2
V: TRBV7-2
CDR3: CASSSPGTTKNIQYF
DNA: TGTGCCAGCAGTTCCCCAGGGACTACTAAAAACATTCAGTACTTC